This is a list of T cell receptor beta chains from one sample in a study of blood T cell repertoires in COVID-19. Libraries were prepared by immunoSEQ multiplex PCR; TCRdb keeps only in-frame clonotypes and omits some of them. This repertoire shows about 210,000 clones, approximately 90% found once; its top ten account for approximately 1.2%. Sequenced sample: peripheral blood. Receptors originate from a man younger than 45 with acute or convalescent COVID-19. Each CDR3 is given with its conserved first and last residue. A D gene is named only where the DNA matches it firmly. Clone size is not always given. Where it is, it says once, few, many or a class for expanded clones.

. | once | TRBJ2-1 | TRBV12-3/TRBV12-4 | CASSLTDEQFF | TGTGCCAGCAGTTTAACGGATGAGCAGTTCTTC
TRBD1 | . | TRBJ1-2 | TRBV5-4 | CASSGATGPYGYTF | TGTGCCAGCAGCGGGGCGACAGGGCCTTATGGCTACACCTTC
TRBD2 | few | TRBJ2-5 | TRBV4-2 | CASSQDRGGQETQYF | TGTGCCAGCAGCCAAGATCGGGGGGGGCAAGAGACCCAGTACTTC
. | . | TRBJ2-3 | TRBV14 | CASSPPARGDTQYF | TGTGCCAGCAGCCCGCCCGCCCGGGGAGATACGCAGTATTTT
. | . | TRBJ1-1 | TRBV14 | CASSQGGNTEAFF | TGTGCCAGCAGCCAAGGCGGGAACACTGAAGCTTTCTTT
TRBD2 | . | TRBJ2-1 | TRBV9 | CASSSTAGGHYNEQFF | TGTGCCAGCAGCTCGACTGCGGGGGGGCACTACAATGAGCAGTTCTTC
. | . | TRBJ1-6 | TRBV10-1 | CASSELTGNNSPLHF | TGCGCCAGCAGTGAGTTAACAGGGAATAATTCACCCCTCCACTTT
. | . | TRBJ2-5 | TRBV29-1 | CSVDGRETQYF | TGCAGCGTTGACGGGAGAGAGACCCAGTACTTC
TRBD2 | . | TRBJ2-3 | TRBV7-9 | CASSPLSGRAADTQYF | TGTGCCAGCAGCCCCCTTAGCGGGAGGGCCGCAGATACGCAGTATTTT
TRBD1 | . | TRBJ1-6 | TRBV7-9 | CASTLGTVNSPLHF | TGTGCCAGCACCCTCGGGACAGTTAATTCACCCCTCCACTTT
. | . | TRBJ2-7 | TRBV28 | CASRAGSAYEQYF | TGTGCCAGCAGGGCAGGGTCCGCCTACGAGCAGTACTTC
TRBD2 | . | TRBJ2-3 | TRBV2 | CASMTSGGWDTQYF | TGTGCCAGCATGACTAGCGGGGGATGGGATACGCAGTATTTT
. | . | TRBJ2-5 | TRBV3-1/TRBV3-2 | CASRRATETQYF | TGTGCCAGCAGGCGGGCTACGGAGACCCAGTACTTC
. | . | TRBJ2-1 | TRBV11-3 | CASSISYYNEQFF | TGTGCCAGCAGCATCTCTTACTACAATGAGCAGTTCTTC
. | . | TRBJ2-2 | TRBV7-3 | CASSLWGQGTGELFF | TGTGCCAGCAGCTTATGGGGTCAGGGCACCGGGGAGCTGTTTTTT
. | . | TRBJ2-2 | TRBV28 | CASSLNRRGGELFF | TGTGCCAGCAGTTTAAATCGCAGGGGCGGGGAGCTGTTTTTT
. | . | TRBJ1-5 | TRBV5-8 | CASSFSGAGFQPQHF | TGTGCCAGCAGCTTCTCAGGGGCAGGCTTTCAGCCCCAGCATTTT
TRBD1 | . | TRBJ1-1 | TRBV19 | CASSMGQGNTEAFF | TGTGCCAGTAGTATGGGACAGGGGAACACTGAAGCTTTCTTT
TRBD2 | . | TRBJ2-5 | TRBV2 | CASTLAVQETQYF | TGTGCCAGCACACTAGCGGTTCAAGAGACCCAGTACTTC
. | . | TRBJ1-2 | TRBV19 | CASVSSSGGAQRGYTF | TGTGCCAGTGTTTCAAGTAGTGGGGGCGCCCAGCGTGGCTACACCTTC
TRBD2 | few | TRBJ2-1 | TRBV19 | CASGLAGGRSSYNEQFF | TGTGCCAGTGGGCTAGCGGGAGGGAGGAGCTCCTACAATGAGCAGTTCTTC
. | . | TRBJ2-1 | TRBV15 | CATSWSGPQRREQFF | TGTGCCACCAGCTGGAGCGGGCCCCAGAGGAGAGAGCAGTTCTTC
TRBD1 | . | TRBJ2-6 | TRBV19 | CASSARDRGPGANVLTF | TGTGCCAGTAGTGCCCGGGACAGGGGGCCTGGGGCCAACGTCCTGACTTTC
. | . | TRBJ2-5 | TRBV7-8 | CASSLMTLQETQYF | TGTGCCAGCAGCTTAATGACTCTACAAGAGACCCAGTACTTC
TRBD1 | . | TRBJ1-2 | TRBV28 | CASSSPDRLWVYGYTF | TGTGCCAGCAGTTCGCCGGACAGGTTGTGGGTATATGGCTACACCTTC
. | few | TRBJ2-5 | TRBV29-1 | CSFRGSSGQETQYF | TGCAGCTTTCGGGGATCGAGTGGGCAAGAGACCCAGTACTTC
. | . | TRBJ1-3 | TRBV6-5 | CASRGDRSSGNTIYF | TGTGCCAGCAGGGGAGACAGGAGCTCTGGAAACACCATATATTTT
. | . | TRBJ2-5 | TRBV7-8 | CASSLVLRETQYF | TGTGCCAGCAGCTTAGTCCTCCGGGAGACCCAGTACTTC
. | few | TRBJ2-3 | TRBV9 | CASSVYTDTQYF | TGTGCCAGCAGCGTGTATACAGATACGCAGTATTTT
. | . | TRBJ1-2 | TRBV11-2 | CASSYAQADYGYTF | TGTGCCAGCAGCTACGCACAGGCCGACTATGGCTACACCTTC
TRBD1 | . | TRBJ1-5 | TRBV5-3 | CARSPPTGQPQHF | TGTGCCAGAAGCCCCCCGACAGGGCAGCCCCAGCATTTT
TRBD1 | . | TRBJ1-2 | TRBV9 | CASSVALEGADYGYTF | TGTGCCAGCAGCGTAGCCCTGGAGGGGGCGGACTATGGCTACACCTTC
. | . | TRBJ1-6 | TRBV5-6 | CASSLEAAGSSYNSPLHF | TGTGCCAGCAGCTTGGAGGCAGCTGGGAGCTCCTATAATTCACCCCTCCACTTT
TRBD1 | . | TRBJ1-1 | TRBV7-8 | CASSLTRGETEAFF | TGTGCCAGCAGCTTGACCAGGGGGGAGACTGAAGCTTTCTTT
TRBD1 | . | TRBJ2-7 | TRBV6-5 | CASRRTGEQYF | TGTGCCAGTCGCAGGACAGGCGAGCAGTACTTC
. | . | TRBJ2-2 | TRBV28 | CASSLRQNTGELFF | TGTGCCAGCAGTTTACGACAGAATACCGGGGAGCTGTTTTTT
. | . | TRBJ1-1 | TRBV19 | CASSIPGWSTEAFF | TGTGCCAGTAGTATTCCAGGGTGGAGCACTGAAGCTTTCTTT
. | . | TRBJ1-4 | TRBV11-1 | CASSLGRIAANEKLFF | TGTGCCAGCAGCTTAGGAAGAATCGCAGCGAATGAAAAACTGTTTTTT
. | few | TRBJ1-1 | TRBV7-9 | CASSLSGLNTEAFF | TGTGCCAGCAGCTTATCAGGGTTGAACACTGAAGCTTTCTTT
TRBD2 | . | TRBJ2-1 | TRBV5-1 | CASSLASSGGPVSEQFF | TGCGCCAGCAGCTTGGCGTCTAGCGGGGGGCCGGTGAGTGAGCAGTTCTTC
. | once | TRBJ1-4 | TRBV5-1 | CASRSTDSLNEKLFF | TGCGCCAGCAGGAGTACCGACAGCCTAAATGAAAAACTGTTTTTT
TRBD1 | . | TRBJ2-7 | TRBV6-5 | CASRRQGSYEQYF | TGTGCCAGCAGGCGACAGGGCTCCTACGAGCAGTACTTC
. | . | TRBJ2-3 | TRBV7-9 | CASSSGGMAIAQYF | TGTGCCAGCAGCTCAGGGGGGATGGCCATAGCGCAGTATTTT
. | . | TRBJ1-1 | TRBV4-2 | CASSQDRDFTEAFF | TGTGCCAGCAGCCAAGATCGGGATTTCACTGAAGCTTTCTTT
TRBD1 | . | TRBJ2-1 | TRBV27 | CASSLHKDRARTYNEQFF | TGTGCCAGCAGTCTACACAAGGACAGGGCCCGCACCTACAATGAGCAGTTCTTC
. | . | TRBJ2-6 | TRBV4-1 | CASSQVWAGSGANVLTF | TGCGCCAGCAGCCAAGTTTGGGCCGGCTCTGGGGCCAACGTCCTGACTTTC